These 32 T cell receptor beta chains were all obtained from the same sample, sequenced in a study of blood T cell repertoires in COVID-19. The method was immunoSEQ multiplex PCR; TCRdb's version includes in-frame clones alone and lacks a portion of them. There are about 280,000 clones in the sample; 70% to 90% occur only once, and just under 1% lies in the top ten. Input material: PBMCs or T cells enriched from blood (not recorded which). The receptors derive from a woman in her 30s who had recovered from COVID-19.

The rearrangement joins TRBV11-1 to TRBJ2-4; 12 bases are shared with TRBD2. CDR1 SGHAT and CDR2 FQDESV come from the germline V gene (reference sequence). The V gene end was trimmed by 8 bases and the J gene end by 9 bases; junction bases not matched to a gene: 8. This CDR3 contains 14 residues. In DNA, the CDR3 is TGTGCCAGCGGGGCTAGCGGGGGGGCGAGCATTCAGTACTTC. This gives the protein CASGASGGASIQYF.

The CDR3 DNA reads as TGTGCCATCAGCCCACAGGGGGGGATGAACTCTGGGGCCAACGTCCTGACTTTC. This sequence encodes CAISPQGGMNSGANVLTF. This chain links TRBV10-3 with TRBJ2-6; TRBD1 is a possible D gene (8 bases). The CDR3 has 18 residues. From germline, CDR1 is ENHRY and CDR2 SYGVKD. V was pared by 6 bases and J by 0 bases, with 18 bases between.

The rearrangement uses TRBV9 and TRBJ1-1; 11 bases are a match to TRBD1. The V gene end was trimmed by 4 bases and the J gene end by 6 bases; junction bases not matched to a gene: 8. Germline CDR1 is SGDLS and CDR2 is YYNGEE. CDR3 length: 15 amino acids. The CDR3 loop reads CASSPGGQGAPEAFF. The CDR3 DNA follows: TGTGCCAGCAGCCCCGGCGGACAGGGGGCCCCTGAAGCTTTCTTT.

The rearrangement joins TRBV18 to TRBJ1-2; weak D call: TRBD1 (6 bases). Germline loops: CDR1 KGHSH, CDR2 LQKENI. The CDR3 is 13 residues long. V was shortened by 3 bases and J by 8 bases, with 13 bases between the two germline ends. CDR3 region: CASSPLETGGYTF. CDR3 nucleotides: TGTGCCAGCTCACCCCTGGAGACAGGCGGCTACACCTTC.

V is TRBV9 and J is TRBJ1-3; TRBD1 matches at 7 bases. CDR1 is SGDLS, CDR2 YYNGEE, per germline. The CDR3 covers 19 residues. The V segment lost 3 bases and the J segment 5 bases; nucleotides outside the gene matches: 20. The CDR3 here is CASSATGVLWNHERNTIYF. The DNA for the CDR3 is TGTGCCAGCAGCGCCACAGGGGTACTATGGAACCATGAACGAAACACCATATATTTT.

This chain connects TRBV7-6 to TRBJ1-2; weak D call: TRBD1 (5 bases). Germline V gene lookup returns CDR1 SGHVS and CDR2 FNYEAQ. There are 13 residues in the CDR3. V was trimmed by 5 bases and J by 4 bases, leaving 11 bases between them. CDR3 loop: CASSPPGIYGYTF. The CDR3 nucleotides are TGTGCCAGCAGCCCGCCAGGGATCTATGGCTACACCTTC. Full variable domain (remainder filled in from reference TRBV7-6 and TRBJ1-2): GAGVSQSPRYKVTKRGQDVALRCDPISGHVSLYWYRQALGQGPEFLTYFNYEAQQDKSGLPNDRFSAERPEGSISTLTIQRTEQRDSAMYRCASSPPGIYGYTFGSGTRLTVV.

The chain uses TRBV7-8 and TRBJ2-2, with D unclear. This CDR3 is built from 11 residues. The V end lost 3 bases, the J end lost 8 bases, and 4 bases lay between the germline ends. In germline, CDR1 is SGHVS, CDR2 FQNEAQ. The CDR3 DNA follows: TGTGCCAGCAGCTTCCGGGGGGAGCTGTTTTTT. Translation: CASSFRGELFF.

CDR3 in amino acids: CASSQETGENTEAFF. CDR3 DNA sequence: TGCGCCAGCAGCCAAGAGACAGGGGAGAACACTGAAGCTTTCTTT. The rearrangement joins TRBV4-3 to TRBJ1-1, with 8 bases that match TRBD1. Losses at the gene ends were 0 bases for V and 1 base for J; bases not matched to a gene: 1. The germline V gene encodes CDR1 LGHNA and CDR2 YSLEER. The CDR3 sequence is 15 residues long.

This clone has just a few counts. Distinct nucleotide sequences in the sample also encode this CDR3. The chain uses TRBV27 and TRBJ1-2; D ambiguous. V lost 6 bases, J lost 0 bases, and 8 bases lay in between. Per germline, CDR1 MNHEY and CDR2 SMNVEV (reference sequence). The CDR3 totals 13 residues. Here the CDR3 DNA reads TGTGCCAGCAGCTTCTCCGCTAACTATGGCTACACCTTC. Its translation is CASSFSANYGYTF.

This rearrangement joins TRBV18 to TRBJ1-1; no definite D call. The CDR3 runs to 13 residues. The germline CDR1 and CDR2 sequences are KGHSH and LQKENI. The V end lost 6 bases, the J end lost 1 base, and 9 bases lay between the germline ends. In DNA, the CDR3 is TGTGCCAGCTCTCCCGAGGGGAACACTGAAGCTTTCTTT. This sequence encodes CASSPEGNTEAFF.

The rearrangement uses TRBV4-1 and TRBJ2-7, with 9 bases that match TRBD1. The CDR3 is made up of 16 amino acids. The germline CDR1 and CDR2 sequences are MGHRA and YSYEKL. The ends lost 4 bases at V and 2 bases at J; junction bases unmatched: 9. The DNA of the CDR3 is TGCGCCAGCAGCCGTGTCGAGGGGACAGGGCCCTACGAGCAGTACTTC. Its translation is CASSRVEGTGPYEQYF.

The chain combines TRBV27 with TRBJ1-5; D uncertain. This CDR3 has 15 residues. The germline V gene has CDR1 MNHEY and CDR2 SMNVEV (reference sequence). The ends were cut back, 3 bases at V and 4 bases at J, with 13 bases in the middle. The CDR3 bases are TGTGCCAGCAGTTTCAGCATTGGGGAGAATCAGCCCCAGCATTTT. Translation: CASSFSIGENQPQHF.

This clone was picked up one time. The chain couples TRBV9 to TRBJ2-5; 7 nucleotides align to TRBD1. In germline, CDR1 is SGDLS, CDR2 YYNGEE. There are 18 residues in the CDR3. V was pared by 4 bases and J by 4 bases, with 19 bases of the junction left unmatched. Here the CDR3 DNA reads TGTGCCAGCAGCAAATCGACAGGCGAGGGGGCGCAAACAGAGACCCAGTACTTC. Translated, it gives CASSKSTGEGAQTETQYF.

The rearrangement links TRBV7-9 to TRBJ2-7; D may be TRBD1 (5 bases). Trimming shortened V by 5 bases and J by 9 bases, and 17 bases separated the two germline ends. The CDR3 has 13 amino acids. Per germline, CDR1 SEHNR and CDR2 FQNEAQ (reference sequence). CDR3 region: CASSPTALRWQYF. The CDR3 DNA sequence: TGTGCCAGCAGCCCGACAGCTTTACGATGGCAGTACTTC.

The chain carries TRBV9 and TRBJ1-3; perhaps TRBD1 as D (5 bases). With 1 base removed from V and 8 bases from J, the gap between germline ends came to 16 bases. The CDR3 totals 15 residues. Germline V gene sequence: CDR1 SGDLS, CDR2 YYNGEE. CDR3 amino acids: CASSVQGIREDTIYF. The CDR3 DNA reads as TGTGCCAGCAGCGTACAGGGTATCCGAGAAGACACCATATATTTT.

The genes are TRBV19 and TRBJ1-2; D is uncertain. Per the germline V gene, CDR1 is LNHDA and CDR2 is SQIVND (reference sequence). Trimming left V 5 bases short and J 3 bases short, with 10 bases between. CDR3 length: 13 residues. In nucleotides, the CDR3 is TGTGCCAGTAGTGCCGGGGAATACTATGGCTACACCTTC. Its translation: CASSAGEYYGYTF. The whole variable domain, filled in from reference TRBV19 and TRBJ1-2, reads DGGITQSPKYLFRKEGQNVTLSCEQNLNHDAMYWYRQDPGQGLRLIYYSQIVNDFQKGDIAEGYSVSREKKESFPLTVTSAQKNPTAFYLCASSAGEYYGYTFGSGTRLTVV.

The gene calls are TRBV10-3 and TRBJ1-4; D is unresolved. The CDR3 extends over 15 amino acids. CDR1 and CDR2 from the germline V gene are ENHRY and SYGVKD. The V end lost 6 bases, the J end lost 8 bases, and 19 bases lay between the germline ends. Here the CDR3 reads CAISMDGGLKEKLFF. DNA of the CDR3: TGTGCCATCAGCATGGACGGAGGGTTAAAGGAAAAACTGTTTTTT.

The chain employs TRBV27 and TRBJ2-4, with D perhaps matching TRBD1 (6 bases). The length of the CDR3 is 12 residues. Germline CDR1 is MNHEY and CDR2 is SMNVEV (reference sequence). Trimming removed 3 bases at V and 6 bases at J, with 6 bases between. The CDR3 DNA reads as TGTGCCAGCAGTTTCAGGGGAAACATTCAGTACTTC. Protein: CASSFRGNIQYF.

J is TRBJ2-2 and V is TRBV24-1, with D possibly being TRBD2 (5 bases). With 0 bases removed from V and 1 base from J, the gap between germline ends came to 14 bases. The CDR3 sequence is 18 residues long. Germline V gene sequence: CDR1 KGHDR, CDR2 SFDVKD. The CDR3 spells CATSDLPESRGNTGELFF. The CDR3 DNA sequence: TGTGCCACCAGTGATTTGCCGGAATCTCGGGGGAACACCGGGGAGCTGTTTTTT.

This chain links TRBV27 with TRBJ1-1, with D maybe TRBD1 (5 bases). This CDR3 comprises 15 residues. The V end was cut by 3 bases, the J end by 4 bases, with 15 bases between. The germline V gene has CDR1 MNHEY and CDR2 SMNVEV (reference sequence). This chain's CDR3 is CASSFSGTAVTEAFF. The CDR3 bases are TGTGCCAGCAGTTTCAGCGGGACGGCCGTCACTGAAGCTTTCTTT.

This clone was seen only a few times. This sequence joins TRBV7-9 and TRBJ2-7; the D gene is possibly TRBD2 (6 bases). V was cut by 6 bases and J by 4 bases, with 10 bases left in between. Germline CDR1 reads SEHNR; CDR2 reads FQNEAQ (reference sequence). This CDR3 is 12 amino acids long. The DNA for the CDR3 is TGTGCCAGCAGTGGCGGGGAGTACGAGCAGTACTTC. This translates into CASSGGEYEQYF.

The rearrangement joins TRBV11-3 to TRBJ1-5, with D perhaps TRBD1 (5 bases). The CDR3 sequence is 16 residues long. The germline V gene has CDR1 SGHNT and CDR2 YENEEA. V was trimmed by 1 base and J by 3 bases, leaving 13 bases between them. The CDR3, as DNA: TGTGCCAGCAGCTTAGCGGGCAGGGCCAACAATCAGCCCCAGCATTTT. Encoded protein: CASSLAGRANNQPQHF.

The rearrangement joins TRBV27 to TRBJ2-3; TRBD2 agrees at 7 bases. Trimming cost V 2 bases and J 8 bases; bases outside gene matches: 10. This CDR3 has 15 amino acids. Germline CDR1 reads MNHEY; CDR2 reads SMNVEV (reference sequence). CDR3 loop: CASSLRGRTVGTQYF. DNA of the CDR3: TGTGCCAGCAGTTTACGCGGGAGAACCGTGGGTACGCAGTATTTT.

This chain connects TRBV28 to TRBJ1-5; a weak D match, TRBD1 (5 bases). Trimming took off 3 bases at V and 7 bases at J, with 22 bases between the two ends. CDR3 length: 17 amino acids. Per the germline V gene, CDR1 is MDHEN and CDR2 is SYDVKM. The CDR3 here is CASSLTYDSGPYQPQHF. Here the CDR3 DNA reads TGTGCCAGCAGTTTGACCTACGACAGTGGCCCTTACCAGCCCCAGCATTTT. The complete variable domain, with remaining parts taken from reference TRBV28 and TRBJ1-5, reads DVKVTQSSRYLVKRTGEKVFLECVQDMDHENMFWYRQDPGLGLRLIYFSYDVKMKEKGDIPEGYSVSREKKERFSLILESASTNQTSMYLCASSLTYDSGPYQPQHFGDGTRLSIL.

V is TRBV9 and J is TRBJ1-1, with D perhaps matching TRBD1 (5 bases). With 7 bases removed from V and 1 base from J, the gap between germline ends came to 11 bases. Germline V gene sequence: CDR1 SGDLS, CDR2 YYNGEE. This CDR3 has 13 amino acids. The CDR3 protein is CASQGVTNTEAFF. CDR3 coding DNA: TGTGCCAGCCAAGGGGTTACGAACACTGAAGCTTTCTTT.

V is TRBV30 and J is TRBJ2-1, with 9 nucleotides matching TRBD2. J was trimmed by 7 bases and V by 2 bases; bases with no gene match: 12. CDR1 GTSNPN and CDR2 SVGIG come from the germline V gene (reference sequence). The CDR3 is 16 residues long. CDR3 in DNA: TGTGCCTGGAGTCCCGACCGCGGGAGGGCCAAAAATGAGCAGTTCTTC. Protein sequence: CAWSPDRGRAKNEQFF.

The chain couples TRBV12-3 or TRBV12-4 to TRBJ2-7; TRBD2 is a possible D gene (5 bases). The germline V and J ends were trimmed by 7 bases and 0 bases, with 10 bases remaining between them. The CDR3 covers 13 residues. Here the CDR3 reads CASKRSSSYEQYF. The CDR3 DNA sequence: TGTGCCAGCAAGCGGAGCAGCTCCTACGAGCAGTACTTC.

The chain is built from TRBV11-2 and TRBJ2-5, with no clear D. The CDR3 extends over 15 amino acids. Trimming removed 1 base at V and 3 bases at J, with 12 bases between. Looked up from germline, CDR1 is SGHAT and CDR2 is FQNNGV. CDR3 sequence reads: CASSLGLHREETQYF. CDR3 sequence (DNA): TGTGCCAGCAGCTTAGGTTTACACAGAGAAGAGACCCAGTACTTC. Variable domain in full (rest from reference TRBV11-2 and TRBJ2-5): EAGVAQSPRYKIIEKRQSVAFWCNPISGHATLYWYQQILGQGPKLLIQFQNNGVVDDSQLPKDRFSAERLKGVDSTLKIQPAKLEDSAVYLCASSLGLHREETQYFGPGTRLLVL.

The chain employs TRBV1 and TRBJ1-1; the table's D call of TRBD1 was not tested on the DNA. TRBV1 is a pseudogene segment. This CDR3 is 19 amino acids long. The CDR3 region is CTSSQEIPTEGRGHPEAFF. The CDR3 nucleotides read TGCACCAGCAGCCAAGAGATCCCCACCGAGGGCAGGGGGCACCCTGAAGCTTTCTTT.

This clone was detected only once. One junction end does not reproduce the germline sequence, and a read error may be involved. The rearrangement links TRBV7-8 to TRBJ1-3; 12 bases line up with TRBD1. Per the germline V gene, CDR1 is SGHVS and CDR2 is FQNEAQ. CDR3 length equals 16 residues. The CDR3 region is CASSIASGTGGNTIYF. The CDR3 DNA follows: TGTGCCAGCAGCATAGCATCCGGGACAGGGGGCAACACCATATATTTT.

The V and J genes are TRBV15 and TRBJ1-2; 8 bases agree with TRBD1. Germline-derived CDR1 and CDR2 are LNHNV and YYDKDF (reference sequence). This CDR3 comprises 16 residues. V shed 3 bases and J 2 bases; nucleotides not matched to a gene: 8. The CDR3 here is CATSRDSQGENYGYTF. The CDR3 nucleotides read TGTGCCACCAGCAGGGATTCACAGGGGGAGAACTATGGCTACACCTTC.

The V gene is TRBV5-1, the J gene TRBJ1-1; D gene unclear. Trimming took off 0 bases at V and 7 bases at J, with 13 bases between the two ends. Germline V gene sequence: CDR1 SGHRS, CDR2 YFSETQ. The CDR3 consists of 14 residues. CDR3 amino acids: CASSLEPGWVEAFF. CDR3 nucleotides: TGCGCCAGCAGCTTGGAACCGGGGTGGGTTGAAGCTTTCTTT.